This TCR beta chain derives from a study of human T cells and chemical hapten exposure. TCRdb independently ran MiXCR on the RACE reads; one entry per CDR3 protein. Here the sample spans 85,000 to 90,000 distinct CDR3 sequences, around 9.5% being singletons. Germline CDR1 SEHNR, CDR2 FQNEAQ (reference sequence). CDR3 size: 12 residues. Time point of the sample: pre-sensitization, week 0. Treatment noted: therapeutic diphenylcyclopropenone sensitization with weekly scalp DPC. As concerns this clonotype: One end of the junction does not line up with germline, which may come from a read error.

This receptor was obtained from a woman aged 40 to 55 with alopecia areata. Some clones in this sample may be carry-over from other donors' samples. The input for sequencing was whole blood, taken in connection with sensitization to the hapten diphenylcyclopropenone (DPC). The rearrangement uses TRBV7-9 and TRBJ2-7, with D unclear. CDR3 sequence (DNA): TGTGCCAGCAGCTTAGTTCCCCACGAGCGGTACTTC. Its translation: CASSLVPHERYF.